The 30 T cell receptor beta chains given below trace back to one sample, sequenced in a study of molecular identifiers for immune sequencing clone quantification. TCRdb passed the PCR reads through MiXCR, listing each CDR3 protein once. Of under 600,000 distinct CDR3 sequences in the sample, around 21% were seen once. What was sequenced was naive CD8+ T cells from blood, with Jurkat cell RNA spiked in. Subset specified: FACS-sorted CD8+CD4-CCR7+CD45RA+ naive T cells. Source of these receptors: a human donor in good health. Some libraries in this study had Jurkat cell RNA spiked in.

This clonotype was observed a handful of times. The CDR3 is CASGLVLGGRAPSFNHNVLTF. The CDR3 DNA follows: TGTGCTAGTGGTTTGGTACTAGGGGGCAGGGCCCCATCGTTTAACCACAACGTCCTGACTTTC. The rearrangement links TRBV12-5 to TRBJ2-6; the match to TRBD1 covers 7 bases. The germline V gene encodes CDR1 LGHNT and CDR2 FRNRAP. V trimming: 0 bases; J trimming: 9 bases; junction bases outside the gene matches: 23. The CDR3 contains 21 residues.

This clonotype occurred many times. The chain's CDR3 is CASSQEVQGTGNQPQHF. CDR3 sequence (DNA): TGTGCCAGCAGCCAAGAGGTTCAGGGAACTGGCAATCAGCCCCAGCATTTT. This chain uses TRBV4-2 with TRBJ1-5; maybe TRBD1 (5 bases). This CDR3 spans 17 amino acids. V gave up 0 bases and J gave up 2 bases, with 14 bases separating them. The germline V gene has CDR1 LGHNA and CDR2 YNFKEQ.

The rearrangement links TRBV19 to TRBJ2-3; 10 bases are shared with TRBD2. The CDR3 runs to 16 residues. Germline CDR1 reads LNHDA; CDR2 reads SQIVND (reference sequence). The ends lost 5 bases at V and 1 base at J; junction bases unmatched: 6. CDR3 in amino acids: CASSPLAGGGTDTQYF. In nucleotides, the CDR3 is TGTGCCAGTAGTCCCTTAGCGGGGGGAGGCACAGATACGCAGTATTTT.

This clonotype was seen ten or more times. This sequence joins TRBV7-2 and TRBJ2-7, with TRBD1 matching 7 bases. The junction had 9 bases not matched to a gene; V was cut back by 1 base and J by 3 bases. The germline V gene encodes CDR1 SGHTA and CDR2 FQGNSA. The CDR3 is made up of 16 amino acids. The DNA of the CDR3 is TGTGCCAGCAGCTTAGGTCTCGCAGGGGGAAACTACGAGCAGTACTTC. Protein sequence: CASSLGLAGGNYEQYF.

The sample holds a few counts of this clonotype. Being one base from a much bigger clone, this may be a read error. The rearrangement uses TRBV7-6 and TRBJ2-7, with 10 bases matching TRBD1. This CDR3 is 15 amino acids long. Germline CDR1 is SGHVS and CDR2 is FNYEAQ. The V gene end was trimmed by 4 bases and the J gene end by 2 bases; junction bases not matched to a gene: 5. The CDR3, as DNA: TGTGCCAGCAGCTCAACCGGGACAGGGGCCTACGAGCAGTACTTC. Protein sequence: CASSSTGTGAYEQYF.

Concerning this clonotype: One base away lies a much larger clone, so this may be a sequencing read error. The CDR3 region is CASSSTRLGTTNEKLVF. CDR3 DNA sequence: TGTGCCAGCAGTTCCACCCGATTAGGAACAACTAATGAAAAACTGGTTTTT. The J gene is TRBJ1-4, the V gene TRBV12-3 or TRBV12-4; D is unclear. This CDR3 has 17 residues.

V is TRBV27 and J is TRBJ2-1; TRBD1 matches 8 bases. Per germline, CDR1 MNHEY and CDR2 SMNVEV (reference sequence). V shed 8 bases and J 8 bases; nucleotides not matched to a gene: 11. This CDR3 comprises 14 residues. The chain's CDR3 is CASGLQGEDDEQFF. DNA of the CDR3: TGTGCCAGCGGCTTACAGGGGGAGGATGATGAGCAGTTCTTC.

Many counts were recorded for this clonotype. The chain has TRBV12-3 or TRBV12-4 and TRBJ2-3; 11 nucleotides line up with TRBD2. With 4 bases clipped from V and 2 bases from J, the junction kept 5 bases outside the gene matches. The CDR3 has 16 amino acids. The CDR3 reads CASSYPGLADTDTQYF. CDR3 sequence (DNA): TGTGCCAGCAGTTACCCGGGACTAGCGGACACAGATACGCAGTATTTT.

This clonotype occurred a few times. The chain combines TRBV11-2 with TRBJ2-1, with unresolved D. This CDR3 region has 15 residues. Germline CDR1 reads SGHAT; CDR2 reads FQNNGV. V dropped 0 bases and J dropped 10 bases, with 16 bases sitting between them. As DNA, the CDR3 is TGTGCCAGCAGCTTAGATGAGGCAGGCCCGTTGGAGCAGTTCTTC. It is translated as CASSLDEAGPLEQFF. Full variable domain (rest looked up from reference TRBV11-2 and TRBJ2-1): EAGVAQSPRYKIIEKRQSVAFWCNPISGHATLYWYQQILGQGPKLLIQFQNNGVVDDSQLPKDRFSAERLKGVDSTLKIQPAKLEDSAVYLCASSLDEAGPLEQFFGPGTRLTVL.

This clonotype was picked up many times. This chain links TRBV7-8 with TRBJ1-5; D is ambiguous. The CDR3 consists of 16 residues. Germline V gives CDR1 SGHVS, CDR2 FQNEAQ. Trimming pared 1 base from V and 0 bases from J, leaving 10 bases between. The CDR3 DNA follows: TGTGCCAGCAGCTTAGGACCTAGCTATAGCAATCAGCCCCAGCATTTT. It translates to CASSLGPSYSNQPQHF.

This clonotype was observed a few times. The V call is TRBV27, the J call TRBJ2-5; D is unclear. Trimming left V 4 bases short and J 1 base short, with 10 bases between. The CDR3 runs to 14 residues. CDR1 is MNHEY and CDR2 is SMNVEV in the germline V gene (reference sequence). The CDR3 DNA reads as TGTGCCAGCAGTTACGTAGCCAGCCAAGAGACCCAGTACTTC. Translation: CASSYVASQETQYF.

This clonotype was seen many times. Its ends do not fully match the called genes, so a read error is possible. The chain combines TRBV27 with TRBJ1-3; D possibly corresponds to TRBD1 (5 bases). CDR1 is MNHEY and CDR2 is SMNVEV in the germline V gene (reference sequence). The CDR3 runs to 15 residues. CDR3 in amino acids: CASSLGPSSGNTIYF. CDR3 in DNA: TGCGCCAGCAGCTTGGGGCCTTCCTCTGGAAACACCATATATTTT.

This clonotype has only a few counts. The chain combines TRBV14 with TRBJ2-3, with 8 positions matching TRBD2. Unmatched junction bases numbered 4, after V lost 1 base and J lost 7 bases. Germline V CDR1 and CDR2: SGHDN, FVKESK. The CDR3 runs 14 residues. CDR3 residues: CASSQAGGINTQYF. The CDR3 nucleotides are TGTGCCAGCAGCCAAGCGGGGGGGATCAATACGCAGTATTTT.

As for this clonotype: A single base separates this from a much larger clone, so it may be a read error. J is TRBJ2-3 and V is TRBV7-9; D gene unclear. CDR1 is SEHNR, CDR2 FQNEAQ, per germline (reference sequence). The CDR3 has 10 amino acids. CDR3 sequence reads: CASLTDAQYF. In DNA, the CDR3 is TGTGCCAGCCTCACAGATGCGCAGTATTTT. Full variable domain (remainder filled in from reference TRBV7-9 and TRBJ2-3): DTGVSQNPRHKITKRGQNVTFRCDPISEHNRLYWYRQTLGQGPEFLTYFQNEAQLEKSRLLSDRFSAERPKGSFSTLEIQRTEQGDSAMYLCASLTDAQYFGPGTRLTVL.

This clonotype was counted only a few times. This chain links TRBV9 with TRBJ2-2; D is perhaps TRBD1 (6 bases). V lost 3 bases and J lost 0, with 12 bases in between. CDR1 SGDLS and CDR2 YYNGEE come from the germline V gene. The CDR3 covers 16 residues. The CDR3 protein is CASSEQGYSNTGELFF. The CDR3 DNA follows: TGTGCCAGCAGCGAACAGGGATACTCGAACACCGGGGAGCTGTTTTTT. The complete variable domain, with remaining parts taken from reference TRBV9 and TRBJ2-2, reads DSGVTQTPKHLITATGQRVTLRCSPRSGDLSVYWYQQSLDQGLQFLIQYYNGEERAKGNILERFSAQQFPDLHSELNLSSLELGDSALYFCASSEQGYSNTGELFFGEGSRLTVL.

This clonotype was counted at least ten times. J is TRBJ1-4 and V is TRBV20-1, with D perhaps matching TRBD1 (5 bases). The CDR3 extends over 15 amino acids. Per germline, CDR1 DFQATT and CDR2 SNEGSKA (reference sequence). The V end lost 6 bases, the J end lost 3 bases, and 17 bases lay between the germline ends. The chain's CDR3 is CSATPRGRPNEKLFF. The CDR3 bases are TGCAGTGCCACCCCACGGGGGAGGCCTAATGAAAAACTGTTTTTT.

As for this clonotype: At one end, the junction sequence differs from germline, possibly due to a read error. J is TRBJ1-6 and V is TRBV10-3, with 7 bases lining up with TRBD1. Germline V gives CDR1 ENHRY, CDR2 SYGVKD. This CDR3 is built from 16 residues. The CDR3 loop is CAISESGDRAYSPHHF. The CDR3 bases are TGTGCCATCAGTGAGTCAGGAGACAGGGCTTATTCACCCCACCACTTT.

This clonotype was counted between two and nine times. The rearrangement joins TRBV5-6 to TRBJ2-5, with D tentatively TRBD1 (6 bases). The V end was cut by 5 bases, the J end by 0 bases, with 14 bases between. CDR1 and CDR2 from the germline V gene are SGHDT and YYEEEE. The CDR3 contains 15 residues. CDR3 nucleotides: TGTGCCAGCAGAGTACAGGGCCGAAACCAAGAGACCCAGTACTTC. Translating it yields CASRVQGRNQETQYF.

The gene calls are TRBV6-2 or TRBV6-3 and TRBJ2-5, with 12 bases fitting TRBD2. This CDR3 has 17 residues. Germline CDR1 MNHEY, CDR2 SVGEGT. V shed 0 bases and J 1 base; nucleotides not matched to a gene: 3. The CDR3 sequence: CASSYSTSGGIQETQYF. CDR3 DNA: TGTGCCAGCAGTTACTCAACTAGCGGGGGGATCCAAGAGACCCAGTACTTC.

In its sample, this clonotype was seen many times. CDR3 DNA sequence: TGTGCCAGCAGTTCCCCTACAGACACTGAAGCTTTCTTT. The encoded protein is CASSSPTDTEAFF. The rearrangement joins TRBV6-2 or TRBV6-3 to TRBJ1-1, with D uncertain. V was shortened by 4 bases and J by 3 bases, with 9 bases between the two germline ends. In germline, CDR1 is MNHEY, CDR2 SVGEGT. This CDR3 comprises 13 residues.

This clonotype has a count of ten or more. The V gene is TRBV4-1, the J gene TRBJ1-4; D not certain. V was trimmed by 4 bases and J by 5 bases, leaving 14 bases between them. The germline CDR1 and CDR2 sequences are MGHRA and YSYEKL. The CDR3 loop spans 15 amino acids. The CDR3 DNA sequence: TGCGCCAGCAGCCCTTCAATCTCCCTAAATGAAAAACTGTTTTTT. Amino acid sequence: CASSPSISLNEKLFF.

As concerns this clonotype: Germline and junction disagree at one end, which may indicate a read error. DNA for the CDR3: TGTGCCAGCAATTACGGGGTGAGTCAGCCCCAGCATTTT. Encoded protein: CASNYGVSQPQHF. This chain joins TRBV6-5 and TRBJ1-5; D remains unclear. CDR3 size: 13 residues. The germline V gene encodes CDR1 MNHEY and CDR2 SVGAGI.

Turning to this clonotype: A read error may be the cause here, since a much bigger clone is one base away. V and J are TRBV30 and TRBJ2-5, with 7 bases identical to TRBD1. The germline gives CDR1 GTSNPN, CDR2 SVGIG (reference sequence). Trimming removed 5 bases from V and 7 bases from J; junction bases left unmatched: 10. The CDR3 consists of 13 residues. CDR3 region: CAWWTGFGRTQYF. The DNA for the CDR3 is TGTGCCTGGTGGACAGGCTTTGGTCGGACCCAGTACTTC.

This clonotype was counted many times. The CDR3 nucleotides are TGCAGTGCCGACTCTCGGGAGGCCACCTACGAGCAGTACTTC. Translation: CSADSREATYEQYF. This sequence joins TRBV20-1 and TRBJ2-7; TRBD2 matches at 7 bases. Germline CDR1 DFQATT, CDR2 SNEGSKA (reference sequence). The CDR3 sequence is 14 residues long. Trimming cost V 6 bases and J 2 bases; bases outside gene matches: 10.

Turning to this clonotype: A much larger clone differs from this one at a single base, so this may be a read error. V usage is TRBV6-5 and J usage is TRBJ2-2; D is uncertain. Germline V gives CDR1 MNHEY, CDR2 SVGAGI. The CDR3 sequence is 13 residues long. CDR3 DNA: TGTGCCCGCAGTTACTACGCGGCCGGGGAGCTGTTTTTT. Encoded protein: CARSYYAAGELFF.

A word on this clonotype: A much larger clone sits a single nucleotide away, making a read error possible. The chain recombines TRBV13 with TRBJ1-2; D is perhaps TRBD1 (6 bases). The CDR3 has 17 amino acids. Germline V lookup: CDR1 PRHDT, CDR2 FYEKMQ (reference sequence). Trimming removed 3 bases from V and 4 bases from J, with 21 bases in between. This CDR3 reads CASSFLTVRGQGYGYTF. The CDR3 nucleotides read TGTGCCAGCAGCTTCCTGACCGTCAGGGGCCAGGGCTATGGCTACACCTTC.

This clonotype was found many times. The CDR3 bases are TGTGCCAGCAGCGACAGTTACAATGAGCAGTTCTTC. Translation: CASSDSYNEQFF. The V call is TRBV6-5, the J call TRBJ2-1; a weak D match, TRBD1 (5 bases). Per the germline V gene, CDR1 is MNHEY and CDR2 is SVGAGI. The CDR3 contains 12 residues. The V end was cut by 6 bases, the J end by 4 bases, with 7 bases between.

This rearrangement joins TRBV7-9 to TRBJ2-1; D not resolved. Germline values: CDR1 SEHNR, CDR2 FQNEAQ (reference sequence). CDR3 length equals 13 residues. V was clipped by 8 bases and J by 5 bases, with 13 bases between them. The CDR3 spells CASVAAYHNEQFF. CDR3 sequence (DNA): TGTGCCAGCGTTGCTGCCTACCACAATGAGCAGTTCTTC. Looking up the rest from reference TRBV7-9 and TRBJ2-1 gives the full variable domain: DTGVSQNPRHKITKRGQNVTFRCDPISEHNRLYWYRQTLGQGPEFLTYFQNEAQLEKSRLLSDRFSAERPKGSFSTLEIQRTEQGDSAMYLCASVAAYHNEQFFGPGTRLTVL.

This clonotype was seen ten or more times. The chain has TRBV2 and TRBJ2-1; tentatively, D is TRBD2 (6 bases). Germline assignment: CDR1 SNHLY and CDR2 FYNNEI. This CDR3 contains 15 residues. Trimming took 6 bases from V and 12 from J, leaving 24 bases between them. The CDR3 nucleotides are TGTGCCAGCAGAGAACTGGCCGGGACTGACTCCTCGCAGTTCTTC. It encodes CASRELAGTDSSQFF.

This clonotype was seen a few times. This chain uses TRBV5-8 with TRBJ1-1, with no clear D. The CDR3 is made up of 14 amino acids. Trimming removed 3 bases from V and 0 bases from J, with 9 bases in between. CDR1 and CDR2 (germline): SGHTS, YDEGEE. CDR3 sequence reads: CASSSTPMNTEAFF. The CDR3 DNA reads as TGTGCCAGCAGCTCGACTCCTATGAACACTGAAGCTTTCTTT. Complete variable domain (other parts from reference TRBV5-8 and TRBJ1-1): EAGVTQSPTHLIKTRGQQATLRCSPISGHTSVYWYQQALGLGLQFLLWYDEGEERNRGNFPPRFSGRQFPNYSSELNVNALELEDSALYLCASSSTPMNTEAFFGQGTRLTVV.